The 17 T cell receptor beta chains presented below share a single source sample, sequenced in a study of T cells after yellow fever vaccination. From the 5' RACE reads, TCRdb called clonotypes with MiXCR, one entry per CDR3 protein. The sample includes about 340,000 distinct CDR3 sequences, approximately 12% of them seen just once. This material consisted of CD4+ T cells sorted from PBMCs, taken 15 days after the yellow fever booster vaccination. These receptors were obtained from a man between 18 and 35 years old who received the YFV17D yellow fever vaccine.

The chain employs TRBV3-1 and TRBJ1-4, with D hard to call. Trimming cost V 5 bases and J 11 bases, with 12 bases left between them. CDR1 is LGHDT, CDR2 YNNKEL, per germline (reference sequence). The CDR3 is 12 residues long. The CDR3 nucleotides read TGTGCCAGCAGCGACCAAGGGCGGAAACTGTTTTTT. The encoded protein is CASSDQGRKLFF.

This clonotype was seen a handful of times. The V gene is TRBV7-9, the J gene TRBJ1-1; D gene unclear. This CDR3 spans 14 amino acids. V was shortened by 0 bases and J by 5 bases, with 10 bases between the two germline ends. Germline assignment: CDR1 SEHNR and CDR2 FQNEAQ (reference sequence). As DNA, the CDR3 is TGTGCCAGCAGCTTAGCGAGGACGGGGACTGAAGCTTTCTTT. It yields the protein CASSLARTGTEAFF. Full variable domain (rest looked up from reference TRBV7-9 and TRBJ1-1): DTGVSQNPRHKITKRGQNVTFRCDPISEHNRLYWYRQTLGQGPEFLTYFQNEAQLEKSRLLSDRFSAERPKGSFSTLEIQRTEQGDSAMYLCASSLARTGTEAFFGQGTRLTVV.

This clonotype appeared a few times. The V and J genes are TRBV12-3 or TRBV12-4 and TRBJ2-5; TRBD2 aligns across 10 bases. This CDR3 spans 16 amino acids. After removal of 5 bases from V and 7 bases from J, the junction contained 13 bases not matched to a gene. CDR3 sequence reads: CASSLHLGLAKGTQYF. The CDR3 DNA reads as TGTGCCAGCAGTCTCCATCTGGGACTAGCGAAGGGGACCCAGTACTTC.

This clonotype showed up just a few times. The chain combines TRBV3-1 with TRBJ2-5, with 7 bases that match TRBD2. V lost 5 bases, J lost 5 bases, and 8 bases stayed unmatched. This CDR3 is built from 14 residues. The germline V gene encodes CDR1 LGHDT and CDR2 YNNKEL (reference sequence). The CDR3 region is CASSSWTSRETQYF. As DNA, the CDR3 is TGTGCCAGCAGCTCCTGGACTAGTCGGGAGACCCAGTACTTC.

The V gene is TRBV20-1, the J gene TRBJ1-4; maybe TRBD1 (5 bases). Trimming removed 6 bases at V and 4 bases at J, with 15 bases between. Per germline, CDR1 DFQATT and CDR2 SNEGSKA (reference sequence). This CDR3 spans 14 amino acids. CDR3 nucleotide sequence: TGCAGTGCGAAAGACGGGGGGTTTAATGAAAAACTGTTTTTT. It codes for CSAKDGGFNEKLFF.

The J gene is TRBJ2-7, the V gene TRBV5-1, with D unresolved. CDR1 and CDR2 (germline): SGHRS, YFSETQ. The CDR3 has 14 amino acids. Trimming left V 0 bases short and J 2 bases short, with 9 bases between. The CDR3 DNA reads TGCGCCAGCAGCTTGGGCGCCGGGCCCTACGAGCAGTACGTC. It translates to CASSLGAGPYEQYV.

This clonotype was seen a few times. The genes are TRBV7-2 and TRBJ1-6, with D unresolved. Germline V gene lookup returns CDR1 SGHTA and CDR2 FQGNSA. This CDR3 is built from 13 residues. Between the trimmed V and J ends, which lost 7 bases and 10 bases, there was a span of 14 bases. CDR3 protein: CASNGLTGSPLHF. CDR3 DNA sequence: TGTGCCAGCAATGGGTTAACGGGGTCACCCCTCCACTTT.

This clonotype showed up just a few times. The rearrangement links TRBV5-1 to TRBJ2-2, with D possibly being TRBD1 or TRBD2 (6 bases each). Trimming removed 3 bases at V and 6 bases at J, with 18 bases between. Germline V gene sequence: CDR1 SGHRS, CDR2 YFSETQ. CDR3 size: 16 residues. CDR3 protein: CASSSSGASAAGELFF. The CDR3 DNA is TGCGCCAGCAGCTCATCGGGGGCCAGTGCGGCCGGGGAGCTGTTTTTT. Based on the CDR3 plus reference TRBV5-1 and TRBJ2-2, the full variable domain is KAGVTQTPRYLIKTRGQQVTLSCSPISGHRSVSWYQQTPGQGLQFLFEYFSETQRNKGNFPGRFSGRQFSNSRSEMNVSTLELGDSALYLCASSSSGASAAGELFFGEGSRLTVL.

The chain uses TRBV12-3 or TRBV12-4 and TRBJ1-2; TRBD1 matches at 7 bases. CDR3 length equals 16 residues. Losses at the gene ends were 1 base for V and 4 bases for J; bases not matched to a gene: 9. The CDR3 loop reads CASSLGQGGYGYGYTF. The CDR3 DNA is TGTGCCAGCAGTTTAGGACAGGGAGGGTATGGCTATGGCTACACCTTC.

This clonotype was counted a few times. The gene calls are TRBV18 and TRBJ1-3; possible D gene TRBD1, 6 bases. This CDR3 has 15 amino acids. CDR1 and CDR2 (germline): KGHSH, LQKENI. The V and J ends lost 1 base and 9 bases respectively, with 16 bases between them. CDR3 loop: CASSPLPGDRGTIYF. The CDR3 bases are TGTGCCAGCTCACCACTTCCAGGGGATCGCGGCACCATATATTTT.

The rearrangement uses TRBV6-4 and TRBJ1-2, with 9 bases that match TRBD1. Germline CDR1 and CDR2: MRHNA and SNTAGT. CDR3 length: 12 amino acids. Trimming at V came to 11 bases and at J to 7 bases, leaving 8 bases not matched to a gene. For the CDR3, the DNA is TGTGCCGGTTACAGGGGGCTGGGTGGCTACACCTTC. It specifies CAGYRGLGGYTF.

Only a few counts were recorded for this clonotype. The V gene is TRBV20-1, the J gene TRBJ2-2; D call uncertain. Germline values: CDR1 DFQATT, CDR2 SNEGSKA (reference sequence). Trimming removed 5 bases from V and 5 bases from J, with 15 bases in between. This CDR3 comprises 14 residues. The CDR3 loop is CSAATPLSTGELFF. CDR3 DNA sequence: TGCAGTGCTGCAACCCCTCTTAGTACCGGGGAGCTGTTTTTT.

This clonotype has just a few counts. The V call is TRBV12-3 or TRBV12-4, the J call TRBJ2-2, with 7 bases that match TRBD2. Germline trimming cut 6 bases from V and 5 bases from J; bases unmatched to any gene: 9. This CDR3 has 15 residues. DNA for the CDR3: TGTGCCAGCAGGGGGTTGAAGGGAGGGACCGGGGAGCTGTTTTTT. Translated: CASRGLKGGTGELFF.

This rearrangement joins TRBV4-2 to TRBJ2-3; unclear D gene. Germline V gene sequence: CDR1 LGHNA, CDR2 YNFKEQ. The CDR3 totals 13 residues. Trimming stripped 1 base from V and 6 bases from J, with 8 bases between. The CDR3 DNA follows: TGTGCCAGCAGCCAAGTCCTATCCGATACGCAGTATTTT. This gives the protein CASSQVLSDTQYF.

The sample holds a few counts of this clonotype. The CDR3 nucleotides read TGCGCCAGCAGCCTAAGGGGACAGGGAAGTAGTAGCAATCAGCCCCAGCATTTT. This translates into CASSLRGQGSSSNQPQHF. The rearrangement uses TRBV4-1 and TRBJ1-5; 9 nucleotides agree with TRBD1. CDR1 MGHRA and CDR2 YSYEKL come from the germline V gene. The CDR3 consists of 18 residues. J lost 0 bases, V lost 4 bases, and 10 bases had no gene match.

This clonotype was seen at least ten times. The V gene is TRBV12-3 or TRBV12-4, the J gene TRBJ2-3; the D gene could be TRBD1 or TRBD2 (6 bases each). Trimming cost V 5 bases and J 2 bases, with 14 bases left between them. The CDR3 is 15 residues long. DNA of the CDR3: TGTGCCAGCAGTGGGGTCGGGGGCCACACAGATACGCAGTATTTT. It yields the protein CASSGVGGHTDTQYF.

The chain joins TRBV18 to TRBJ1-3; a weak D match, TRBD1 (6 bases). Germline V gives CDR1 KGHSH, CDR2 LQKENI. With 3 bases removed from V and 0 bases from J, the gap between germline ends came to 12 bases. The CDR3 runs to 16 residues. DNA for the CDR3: TGTGCCAGCTCACCCAGACAGGACCCCTCTGGAAACACCATATATTTT. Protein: CASSPRQDPSGNTIYF.